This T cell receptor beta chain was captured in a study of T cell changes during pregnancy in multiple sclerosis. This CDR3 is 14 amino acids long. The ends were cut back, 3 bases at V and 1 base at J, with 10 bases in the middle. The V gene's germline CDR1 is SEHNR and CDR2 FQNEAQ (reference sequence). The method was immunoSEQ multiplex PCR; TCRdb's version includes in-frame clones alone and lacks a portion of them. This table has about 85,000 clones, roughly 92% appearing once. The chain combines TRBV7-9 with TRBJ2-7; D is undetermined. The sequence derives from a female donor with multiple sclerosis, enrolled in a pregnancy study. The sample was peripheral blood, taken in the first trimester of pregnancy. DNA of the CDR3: TGTGCCAGCAGCTTGGCAGAGCGTTCCTACGAGCAGTACTTC. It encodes CASSLAERSYEQYF.